The 18 T cell receptor beta chains reported below all come from one sample, sequenced in a study of T cell responses to AZD1222 COVID-19 vaccine. TCRdb's table, derived via immunoSEQ multiplex PCR, lists solely in-frame clones and lacks some. This sample has 70,000 or so clones, with under 90% found just once. The material sequenced was peripheral blood, taken 28 days after the second AZD1222 dose. The receptors come from an adult who received the AZD1222 COVID-19 vaccine.

The CDR3 reads CASRSEGGIQYF. CDR3 DNA: TGTGCCAGCAGGAGCGAGGGGGGGATTCAGTACTTC. This chain links TRBV3-1 (or the pseudogene TRBV3-2) with TRBJ2-4; D might be TRBD2 (7 bases). This CDR3 is 12 amino acids long. Trimming stripped 6 bases from V and 10 bases from J, with 13 bases between. Germline V gene sequence: CDR1 LGHDT, CDR2 YNNKEL (reference sequence).

V gene TRBV5-6 combines with J gene TRBJ2-3; perhaps TRBD2 as D (6 bases). V was trimmed by 0 bases and J by 2 bases, leaving 19 bases between them. Germline loops: CDR1 SGHDT, CDR2 YYEEEE. The CDR3 length is 18 residues. CDR3 protein: CASSLGPPVADNTDTQYF. The CDR3 nucleotides are TGTGCCAGCAGCTTGGGGCCCCCCGTAGCGGATAACACAGATACGCAGTATTTT.

The chain couples TRBV5-4 to TRBJ2-5, with 7 positions matching TRBD2. This CDR3 spans 15 amino acids. CDR1 and CDR2 from the germline V gene are SGHNT and YYREEE (reference sequence). The V gene end was trimmed by 0 bases and the J gene end by 5 bases; junction bases not matched to a gene: 7. CDR3 in amino acids: CASSLGGPRGETQYF. DNA for the CDR3: TGTGCCAGCAGCTTGGGGGGCCCGCGGGGGGAGACCCAGTACTTC.

The CDR3 is CASSKRPTGSHQLNQPQHF. CDR3 coding DNA: TGTGCCAGCAGCAAAAGGCCGACAGGGTCCCACCAACTAAATCAGCCCCAGCATTTT. The chain is built from TRBV21-1 and TRBJ1-5; TRBD1 is taken as the D call from the table, unchecked against the DNA. TRBV21-1 is noted as a pseudogene. CDR3 size: 19 residues.

The sample holds one count of this clone. Here the CDR3 DNA reads TGTGCCAGCAGCCAGAGGCGGGAGGGGCCACACAATGAGCAGTTCTTC. Translating it yields CASSQRREGPHNEQFF. The chain has TRBV16 and TRBJ2-1, with 9 bases that match TRBD2. V lost 3 bases, J lost 5 bases, and 8 bases stayed unmatched. This CDR3 is 16 amino acids long. CDR1 KGHSY and CDR2 FQNENV come from the germline V gene.

The chain uses TRBV5-1 and TRBJ1-2; TRBD1 might be the D (5 bases). Germline loops: CDR1 SGHRS, CDR2 YFSETQ. The CDR3 contains 15 residues. Trimming left V 2 bases short and J 3 bases short, with 14 bases between. CDR3 DNA sequence: TGCGCCAGCAGCTTAGCCGGGACTGCTTACTATGGCTACACCTTC. It specifies CASSLAGTAYYGYTF.

The J gene is TRBJ1-6, the V gene TRBV7-2; possibly TRBD1 for D (5 bases). This CDR3 is built from 16 residues. Germline V gene lookup returns CDR1 SGHTA and CDR2 FQGNSA. Trimming took off 0 bases at V and 9 bases at J, with 15 bases between the two ends. In nucleotides, the CDR3 is TGTGCCAGCAGCTTAGCGGCGCAGGGAAGGAGTTCACCCCTCCACTTT. This sequence encodes CASSLAAQGRSSPLHF.

The rearrangement joins TRBV7-2 to TRBJ1-1; D remains ambiguous. Germline CDR1 and CDR2: SGHTA and FQGNSA. The CDR3 totals 14 residues. The V end lost 1 base, the J end lost 1 base, and 7 bases lay between the germline ends. CDR3 in amino acids: CASSLVWQNTEAFF. The DNA for the CDR3 is TGTGCCAGCAGCTTAGTATGGCAGAACACTGAAGCTTTCTTT.

The rearrangement joins TRBV27 to TRBJ2-3; a weak D match, TRBD2 (6 bases). The germline gives CDR1 MNHEY, CDR2 SMNVEV (reference sequence). V was pared by 3 bases and J by 8 bases, with 18 bases between. This CDR3 is built from 15 residues. CDR3 residues: CASSFLGGPQGTQYF. The CDR3, as DNA: TGTGCCAGCAGTTTCCTGGGGGGTCCTCAGGGTACGCAGTATTTT.

The V call is TRBV12-3 or TRBV12-4, the J call TRBJ1-1; a weak D match, TRBD1 (5 bases). This CDR3 has 13 residues. The germline V and J ends were trimmed by 6 bases and 5 bases, with 13 bases remaining between them. The CDR3 here is CASSPLRVTEAFF. The CDR3, as DNA: TGTGCCAGCAGCCCCCTCAGGGTTACTGAAGCTTTCTTT.

The genes are TRBV7-8 and TRBJ1-5; D is possibly TRBD1 (5 bases). V lost 5 bases to trimming and J lost 9 bases, with 20 bases between them. The CDR3 consists of 15 residues. CDR1 and CDR2 from the germline V gene are SGHVS and FQNEAQ. This CDR3 is CASSPRAASGLPQHF. CDR3 DNA: TGTGCCAGCAGCCCCCGAGCGGCTTCAGGGCTGCCCCAGCATTTT. The full variable domain, in which reference TRBV7-8 and TRBJ1-5 provide the parts outside the CDR3, is GAGVSQSPRYKVAKRGQDVALRCDPISGHVSLFWYQQALGQGPEFLTYFQNEAQLDKSGLPSDRFFAERPEGSVSTLKIQRTQQEDSAVYLCASSPRAASGLPQHFGDGTRLSIL.

The chain combines TRBV6-2 or TRBV6-3 with TRBJ1-1; D is undetermined. Germline V lookup: CDR1 MNHEY, CDR2 SVGEGT. The CDR3 totals 15 residues. Trimming pared 1 base from V and 6 bases from J, leaving 15 bases between. CDR3: CASSYWGGGTAEAFF. CDR3 coding DNA: TGTGCCAGCAGTTACTGGGGTGGAGGAACTGCTGAAGCTTTCTTT.

V gene TRBV10-3 combines with J gene TRBJ2-1; D unresolved. V was shortened by 8 bases and J by 3 bases, with 11 bases between the two germline ends. This CDR3 spans 13 amino acids. CDR1 and CDR2 from the germline V gene are ENHRY and SYGVKD. CDR3 DNA: TGTGCCATCTCCTCACATGGCTACAATGAGCAGTTCTTC. This encodes CAISSHGYNEQFF.

The chain links TRBV12-3 or TRBV12-4 to TRBJ2-2; D unresolved. The CDR3 runs to 13 residues. Deletions cut 5 bases from V and 4 bases from J, with 8 bases between. The CDR3: CASSLHGTGELFF. For the CDR3, the DNA is TGTGCCAGCAGTCTCCACGGCACCGGGGAGCTGTTTTTT.

The gene calls are TRBV2 and TRBJ2-3; D uncertain. CDR1 and CDR2 from the germline V gene are SNHLY and FYNNEI. The V and J ends lost 6 bases and 4 bases respectively, with 8 bases between them. The CDR3 is 12 amino acids. DNA for the CDR3: TGTGCCAGCAGCCCGATGGCAGATACGCAGTATTTT. It translates to CASSPMADTQYF.

This chain joins TRBV5-4 and TRBJ2-1; tentatively, D is TRBD1 (6 bases). Germline assignment: CDR1 SGHNT and CDR2 YYREEE (reference sequence). Trimming removed 4 bases from V and 9 bases from J, with 14 bases in between. This CDR3 has 13 amino acids. The CDR3 DNA follows: TGTGCCAGCAGCGCACCACAGGGCGGTGAGCAGTTCTTC. This encodes CASSAPQGGEQFF.

The chain is built from TRBV12-5 and TRBJ2-7; 10 nucleotides line up with TRBD1. This CDR3 has 14 residues. CDR1 and CDR2 from the germline V gene are LGHNT and FRNRAP. The ends lost 3 bases at V and 3 bases at J; junction bases unmatched: 2. CDR3 sequence reads: CASGFRTGGYEQYF. CDR3 coding DNA: TGTGCTAGTGGTTTCAGGACAGGGGGCTACGAGCAGTACTTC.

V and J are TRBV6-1 and TRBJ1-6; TRBD1 might be the D (6 bases). In germline, CDR1 is MNHNS, CDR2 SASEGT. The V and J ends lost 2 bases and 2 bases respectively, with 10 bases between them. The CDR3 has 16 amino acids. The CDR3 region has the DNA TGTGCCAGCAGTGAATTTGAGGGGGCCTATAATTCACCCCTCCACTTT. This gives the protein CASSEFEGAYNSPLHF.